The 31 T cell receptor beta chains presented below share a single source sample, sequenced in a study of T cells in Graves' hyperthyroidism and ophthalmopathy. TCR beta CDR3 regions were amplified from RNA. The study used the HTBI primer set for a first-round RT-PCR of the TCR CDR3. Each CDR3 protein is one row after TCRdb ran MiXCR on the multiplex PCR reads. The sample contains some 300,000 distinct CDR3 sequences, roughly 18% of which appear only once. The source material was blood. These receptors originate from a man aged 50-60 years with Graves' ophthalmopathy.

This clonotype has just a few counts. This chain connects TRBV27 to TRBJ2-1; no clear D. CDR1 and CDR2 from the germline V gene are MNHEY and SMNVEV (reference sequence). The CDR3 consists of 15 residues. V was shortened by 0 bases and J by 7 bases, with 13 bases between the two germline ends. CDR3 in DNA: TGTGCCAGCAGTTTATCGTCCACTTTCCGGAATGAGCAGTTCTTC. Translating it yields CASSLSSTFRNEQFF.

The chain carries TRBV9 and TRBJ2-7; 7 nucleotides match TRBD2. The CDR3 totals 15 residues. The V segment lost 0 bases and the J segment 2 bases; nucleotides outside the gene matches: 5. Germline CDR1 is SGDLS and CDR2 is YYNGEE. The CDR3: CASSVAASGPYEQYF. The DNA of the CDR3 is TGTGCCAGCAGCGTAGCGGCTAGCGGACCCTACGAGCAGTACTTC.

This clonotype was observed at least ten times. The chain employs TRBV7-2 and TRBJ2-7; TRBD2 agrees at 9 bases. Germline values: CDR1 SGHTA, CDR2 FQGNSA. The CDR3 is made up of 16 amino acids. V dropped 0 bases and J dropped 2; count of bases not matched to a gene: 5. The CDR3 loop reads CASSLAKASGAYEQYF. The CDR3 nucleotides are TGTGCCAGCAGCTTAGCGAAGGCTAGCGGGGCCTACGAGCAGTACTTC.

CDR3 coding DNA: TGCGCCAGCAGCCCCTACACGGACAGGGTGGATCAGCCCCAGCATTTT. It specifies CASSPYTDRVDQPQHF. The chain carries TRBV4-1 and TRBJ1-5; 8 bases match TRBD1. The CDR3 covers 16 residues. Germline CDR1 MGHRA, CDR2 YSYEKL. Trimming removed 4 bases from V and 5 bases from J; junction bases left unmatched: 10.

This clonotype was counted ten times or more. The chain recombines TRBV28 with TRBJ2-7; the match to TRBD2 covers 9 bases. J lost 1 base, V lost 3 bases, and 19 bases had no gene match. CDR3 length: 20 residues. In germline, CDR1 is MDHEN, CDR2 SYDVKM. The CDR3 loop reads CASSFSQHTWWLAGSYEQYF. The DNA of the CDR3 is TGTGCCAGCAGTTTTTCTCAGCATACATGGTGGCTAGCGGGATCCTACGAGCAGTACTTC.

Worth noting for this clonotype: The junction differs from germline at one of its ends, possibly a read error. The genes are TRBV10-3 and TRBJ1-5; D perhaps matches TRBD1 (6 bases). CDR3 size: 12 residues. In germline, CDR1 is ENHRY, CDR2 SYGVKD. The CDR3 coding sequence is TGTGCCACCAGTGGGACAAATCAGCCCCAGCATTTT. This gives the protein CATSGTNQPQHF.

At least ten counts were recorded for this clonotype. The rearrangement uses TRBV30 and TRBJ2-1; 9 bases are shared with TRBD1. V dropped 0 bases and J dropped 8; count of bases not matched to a gene: 8. The CDR3 loop spans 15 amino acids. The germline CDR1 and CDR2 sequences are GTSNPN and SVGIG (reference sequence). The CDR3 DNA is TGTGCCTGGAGTGTATTCCCCGACAGGGGGGATGAGCAGTTCTTC. This codes for CAWSVFPDRGDEQFF. The variable domain in full, with the rest retrieved from reference TRBV30 and TRBJ2-1, is SQTIHQWPATLVQPVGSPLSLECTVEGTSNPNLYWYRQAAGRGLQLLFYSVGIGQISSEVPQNLSASRPQDRQFILSSKKLLLSDSGFYLCAWSVFPDRGDEQFFGPGTRLTVL.

This clonotype has a handful of counts. This CDR3 is CSARDPTGTNTEAFF. Here the CDR3 DNA reads TGCAGTGCTAGAGACCCGACAGGGACGAACACTGAAGCTTTCTTT. The chain is built from TRBV20-1 and TRBJ1-1, with 7 positions matching TRBD1. Germline CDR1 DFQATT, CDR2 SNEGSKA (reference sequence). V was pared by 0 bases and J by 1 base, with 5 bases of the junction left unmatched. The CDR3 has 15 amino acids.

In this sample, this clonotype turned up a few times. This rearrangement joins TRBV3-1 to TRBJ2-5; D perhaps matches TRBD1 (6 bases). V shed 4 bases and J shed 12 bases, with 12 bases lying between them. CDR1 LGHDT and CDR2 YNNKEL come from the germline V gene (reference sequence). The CDR3 spans 11 residues. As DNA, the CDR3 is TGTGCCAGCAGCCTGGGGACACTCAAGTACTTC. Protein sequence: CASSLGTLKYF.

A few counts support this clonotype. This chain joins TRBV7-9 and TRBJ2-1; D unresolved. Trimming removed 3 bases from V and 7 bases from J, with 13 bases in between. The germline V gene has CDR1 SEHNR and CDR2 FQNEAQ (reference sequence). The CDR3 is 14 residues long. CDR3: CASSLFTAENEQFF. As DNA, the CDR3 is TGTGCCAGCAGCTTGTTCACCGCGGAAAATGAGCAGTTCTTC. The variable domain in full, completed from reference TRBV7-9 and TRBJ2-1, reads DTGVSQNPRHKITKRGQNVTFRCDPISEHNRLYWYRQTLGQGPEFLTYFQNEAQLEKSRLLSDRFSAERPKGSFSTLEIQRTEQGDSAMYLCASSLFTAENEQFFGPGTRLTVL.

This clonotype was counted at least ten times. The chain joins TRBV2 to TRBJ2-1; 10 nucleotides align to TRBD1. This CDR3 is 15 amino acids long. V was pared by 4 bases and J by 8 bases, with 8 bases of the junction left unmatched. Per germline, CDR1 SNHLY and CDR2 FYNNEI. The CDR3 coding sequence is TGTGCCAGCAGTGCCCCTGGACAGGGGGGTCATGAGCAGTTCTTC. The encoded protein is CASSAPGQGGHEQFF.

The rearrangement links TRBV28 to TRBJ1-5; perhaps TRBD1 as D (5 bases). This CDR3 spans 14 amino acids. Deletions cut 3 bases from V and 6 bases from J, with 12 bases between. The germline CDR1 and CDR2 sequences are MDHEN and SYDVKM. CDR3 in amino acids: CASSFSGNSQPQHF. The DNA for the CDR3 is TGTGCCAGCAGTTTTTCAGGGAACAGTCAGCCCCAGCATTTT. The full variable domain, rest sourced from reference TRBV28 and TRBJ1-5, is DVKVTQSSRYLVKRTGEKVFLECVQDMDHENMFWYRQDPGLGLRLIYFSYDVKMKEKGDIPEGYSVSREKKERFSLILESASTNQTSMYLCASSFSGNSQPQHFGDGTRLSIL.

This rearrangement joins TRBV18 to TRBJ2-5, with D possibly matching TRBD1 (6 bases). Germline lookup yields CDR1 KGHSH and CDR2 LQKENI. Trimming shortened V by 8 bases and J by 5 bases, and 15 bases separated the two germline ends. This CDR3 is built from 13 residues. CDR3: CASPTGMRETQYF. For the CDR3, the DNA is TGTGCCAGCCCAACAGGGATGCGGGAGACCCAGTACTTC.

This clonotype was seen repeatedly, ten times or more. This chain connects TRBV7-9 to TRBJ1-2; no reliable D call. V dropped 4 bases and J dropped 3 bases, with 9 bases sitting between them. CDR1 SEHNR and CDR2 FQNEAQ come from the germline V gene (reference sequence). The CDR3 sequence is 13 residues long. CDR3 nucleotide sequence: TGTGCCAGCAGCTACGGACGGGACTATGGCTACACCTTC. Protein sequence: CASSYGRDYGYTF.

The V gene is TRBV24-1, the J gene TRBJ1-5, with TRBD1 matching over 10 bases. CDR1 and CDR2 (germline): KGHDR, SFDVKD. The CDR3 runs 18 residues. Trimming removed 2 bases from V and 0 bases from J; junction bases left unmatched: 6. The CDR3 reads CATSDSTGTGDSNQPQHF. The CDR3, as DNA: TGTGCCACCAGTGATTCCACCGGGACAGGGGATAGCAATCAGCCCCAGCATTTT.

The V call is TRBV29-1, the J call TRBJ1-3, with TRBD1 as a possible D gene (5 bases). The CDR3 length is 14 residues. Per germline, CDR1 SQVTM and CDR2 ANQGSEA. The V end was cut by 4 bases, the J end by 0 bases, with 10 bases between. CDR3 in DNA: TGCAGCGTTGTGGGGGAGAACTCTGGAAACACCATATATTTT. Protein sequence: CSVVGENSGNTIYF.

The table lists this clonotype with many counts. This chain uses TRBV30 with TRBJ1-1; 7 positions match TRBD1. CDR1 and CDR2 from the germline V gene are GTSNPN and SVGIG (reference sequence). Trimming at V came to 5 bases and at J to 5 bases, leaving 8 bases not matched to a gene. This CDR3 is built from 13 residues. CDR3 sequence: CAWETGEGTEAFF. CDR3 nucleotides: TGTGCCTGGGAAACAGGGGAGGGAACTGAAGCTTTCTTT.

The genes are TRBV5-1 and TRBJ2-1; 7 bases line up with TRBD1. Losses at the gene ends were 5 bases for V and 6 bases for J; bases not matched to a gene: 5. CDR3 length equals 13 residues. CDR1 and CDR2 from the germline V gene are SGHRS and YFSETQ. The CDR3 reads CASRQGSSNEQFF. In nucleotides, the CDR3 is TGCGCCAGCAGACAGGGGTCAAGCAATGAGCAGTTCTTC.

The chain recombines TRBV13 with TRBJ1-1, with D hard to call. V was trimmed by 0 bases and J by 1 base, leaving 15 bases between them. Germline assignment: CDR1 PRHDT and CDR2 FYEKMQ (reference sequence). The CDR3 has 17 amino acids. This chain's CDR3 is CASSLGLGGAANTEAFF. The CDR3 nucleotides read TGTGCCAGCAGCTTAGGCCTAGGAGGTGCAGCGAACACTGAAGCTTTCTTT.

The chain is built from TRBV6-1 and TRBJ2-3; tentatively, D is TRBD2 (6 bases). Germline V gene data show CDR1 as MNHNS and CDR2 as SASEGT. Trimming shortened V by 4 bases and J by 4 bases, and 18 bases separated the two germline ends. This CDR3 is 16 amino acids long. CDR3 region: CASSGWIGRGSDTQYF. The DNA of the CDR3 is TGTGCCAGCAGTGGGTGGATCGGGAGAGGGTCAGATACGCAGTATTTT.

This clonotype was seen a few times. V and J are TRBV29-1 and TRBJ1-1; perhaps TRBD1 as D (6 bases). The germline V gene has CDR1 SQVTM and CDR2 ANQGSEA. The CDR3 is 12 residues long. Trimming removed 3 bases from V and 8 bases from J, with 13 bases in between. CDR3 protein: CSVDRAGTEAFF. The CDR3 DNA sequence: TGCAGCGTTGACAGGGCTGGGACAGAAGCTTTCTTT. The whole variable domain, filled in from reference TRBV29-1 and TRBJ1-1, reads SAVISQKPSRDICQRGTSLTIQCQVDSQVTMMFWYRQQPGQSLTLIATANQGSEATYESGFVIDKFPISRPNLTFSTLTVSNMSPEDSSIYLCSVDRAGTEAFFGQGTRLTVV.

This clonotype was recorded at least ten times. The chain couples TRBV3-1 to TRBJ2-1; D may be TRBD2 (6 bases). V was clipped by 0 bases and J by 8 bases, with 11 bases between them. The germline V gene encodes CDR1 LGHDT and CDR2 YNNKEL (reference sequence). The CDR3 consists of 14 residues. DNA for the CDR3: TGTGCCAGCAGCCAAGATCTCGGAGGGTATGAGCAGTTCTTC. Translating gives CASSQDLGGYEQFF.

This clonotype has a count of ten or more. The chain employs TRBV27 and TRBJ2-7; no reliable D call. V dropped 0 bases and J dropped 2 bases, with 14 bases sitting between them. CDR1 is MNHEY, CDR2 SMNVEV, per germline (reference sequence). The CDR3 runs 16 residues. The CDR3 is CASSLSRNTRPYEQYF. The DNA for the CDR3 is TGTGCCAGCAGTTTATCGAGGAACACACGACCCTACGAGCAGTACTTC.

This clonotype has at least ten counts. The chain joins TRBV11-2 to TRBJ2-1; D is unresolved. V gave up 5 bases and J gave up 7 bases, with 9 bases separating them. There are 12 residues in the CDR3. Germline V lookup: CDR1 SGHAT, CDR2 FQNNGV. CDR3 amino acids: CASSLSPNEQFF. The CDR3 DNA reads as TGTGCCAGCAGCCTATCCCCGAATGAGCAGTTCTTC.

At least ten counts were recorded for this clonotype. The CDR3 loop is CASSLSGALAGELFF. The CDR3 DNA follows: TGTGCCAGCAGCTTATCCGGAGCTTTAGCCGGGGAGCTGTTTTTT. This rearrangement joins TRBV11-1 to TRBJ2-2; no definite D call. Germline values: CDR1 SGHAT, CDR2 FQDESV (reference sequence). With 2 bases removed from V and 6 bases from J, the gap between germline ends came to 13 bases. The CDR3 spans 15 residues.

J is TRBJ2-2 and V is TRBV9, with D unclear. CDR3 length: 14 residues. V shed 3 bases and J shed 3 bases, with 9 bases lying between them. Germline CDR1 is SGDLS and CDR2 is YYNGEE. DNA of the CDR3: TGTGCCAGCAGCGGCCTAGGGCACACCGGGGAGCTGTTTTTT. Protein: CASSGLGHTGELFF.

V usage is TRBV5-1 and J usage is TRBJ2-7; 7 bases line up with TRBD2. J lost 3 bases, V lost 0 bases, and 3 bases had no gene match. The CDR3 length is 14 residues. The germline gives CDR1 SGHRS, CDR2 YFSETQ. CDR3 coding DNA: TGCGCCAGCAGCTTGGCTAGCGGAGTCTACGAGCAGTACTTC. It yields the protein CASSLASGVYEQYF.

This clonotype was found many times. The CDR3 DNA is TGTGCCAGCAGCCAAGCTTCTAGACTGGGGCCGACCCAGTACTTC. Its protein product is CASSQASRLGPTQYF. The chain has TRBV3-1 and TRBJ2-5; D may be TRBD1 (5 bases). Trimming stripped 1 base from V and 7 bases from J, with 16 bases between. Germline values: CDR1 LGHDT, CDR2 YNNKEL (reference sequence). The CDR3 spans 15 residues.

In its sample, this clonotype was seen many times. The chain is built from TRBV11-2 and TRBJ1-1; the D is unclear. Germline assignment: CDR1 SGHAT and CDR2 FQNNGV. V was cut by 1 base and J by 1 base, with 7 bases left in between. The CDR3 consists of 14 residues. The CDR3 coding sequence is TGTGCCAGCAGCTTAGTTTCAGGGAACACTGAAGCTTTCTTT. It yields the protein CASSLVSGNTEAFF. The full variable domain, with the rest looked up from reference TRBV11-2 and TRBJ1-1, is EAGVAQSPRYKIIEKRQSVAFWCNPISGHATLYWYQQILGQGPKLLIQFQNNGVVDDSQLPKDRFSAERLKGVDSTLKIQPAKLEDSAVYLCASSLVSGNTEAFFGQGTRLTVV.

The sample holds many counts of this clonotype. The V call is TRBV14, the J call TRBJ2-7; a weak D match, TRBD1 (7 bases). CDR3 size: 14 residues. Trimming shortened V by 4 bases and J by 6 bases, and 16 bases separated the two germline ends. CDR1 SGHDN and CDR2 FVKESK come from the germline V gene. The CDR3 is CASSLLDREVEQYF. The CDR3 DNA follows: TGTGCCAGCAGCCTCCTCGACAGGGAGGTCGAGCAGTACTTC.

Of note for this clonotype: A read error may explain this, as a much larger clone is one base away. The chain has TRBV30 and TRBJ2-5, with 11 nucleotides matching TRBD1. The germline gives CDR1 GTSNPN, CDR2 SVGIG (reference sequence). The CDR3 consists of 15 residues. In DNA form, the CDR3 reads TGTGCCTGGAGACGAAGAGGGACAGGGGGAGAGACCCGGTACTTC. Translation gives CAWRRRGTGGETRYF.